This T cell receptor (beta chain) originates from a study of CD4 T cells in relation to SARS-CoV-2 and coronaviruses. Study-level points and caveats: According to naive versus memory sequencing, detected responses are memory recall, not newly primed. No crossreactivity against non-spike viral proteins was tested here. Monoreactive clones expanded significantly more to SARS-CoV-2 than crossreactive clones did.

CDR3 length equals 11 residues. Trimming left V 1 base short and J 12 bases short, with 9 bases between. Germline V lookup: CDR1 SGHDN, CDR2 FVKESK. This clone was seen once. Its target is not known. The method was immunoSEQ multiplex PCR; TCRdb's version includes in-frame clones alone and lacks a portion of them. The sample consists of about 56,000 clones, 90% to 95% of them appearing once. The specimen sequenced was naive CD4+ T cells from PBMCs. Subset described: naive CD4+ T cells isolated by negative enrichment. The origin of this receptor is an adult with COVID-19. This chain joins TRBV14 and TRBJ2-5, with D possibly being TRBD2 (5 bases). The CDR3 spells CASSQAVREYF. In nucleotides, the CDR3 is TGTGCCAGCAGCCAAGCGGTGCGGGAGTACTTC.